The TCR beta chain described here comes from a study of blood T cell repertoires in COVID-19. Study-wide background: Researchers got acute and convalescent COVID-19 samples from the United States, Italy and Spain.

Method: immunoSEQ multiplex PCR; TCRdb's copy keeps in-frame clones and lacks some. Here the sample spans approximately 250,000 clones, roughly 86% being singletons. In germline, CDR1 is LGHDT, CDR2 YNNKEL (reference sequence). V dropped 5 bases and J dropped 0; count of bases not matched to a gene: 4. The CDR3 contains 17 residues. J is TRBJ2-6 and V is TRBV3-1 (or the pseudogene TRBV3-2); TRBD1 aligns across 10 bases. Sequencing was done on a sample of peripheral blood. This clonotype was obtained from a woman in her sixties with COVID-19, enrolled during active disease. CDR3 residues: CASSFRTGGSGANVLTF. CDR3 sequence (DNA): TGTGCCAGCAGCTTCCGGACAGGGGGCTCTGGGGCCAACGTCCTGACTTTC.